Presented here are 8 T cell receptor beta chains from one specimen sequenced in a study of blood T cell repertoires in COVID-19. Assay used: immunoSEQ multiplex PCR; TCRdb lists only in-frame clones, some missing. The sample shows around 51,000 clones, 90% of them seen only once. Sequenced material: peripheral blood. Receptor source: a man between 65 and 85 years old with acute or convalescent COVID-19.

The chain joins TRBV30 to TRBJ2-3; TRBD2 aligns across 12 bases. Germline lookup yields CDR1 GTSNPN and CDR2 SVGIG (reference sequence). The CDR3 length is 15 residues. V lost 5 bases and J lost 1; bases outside the gene matches: 4. For the CDR3, the DNA is TGTGCCTGGGAGACTAGCGGGGGACGCACAGATACGCAGTATTTT. It is translated as CAWETSGGRTDTQYF.

The chain recombines TRBV29-1 with TRBJ1-4; TRBD1 matches at 7 bases. This CDR3 has 13 amino acids. The ends lost 7 bases at V and 3 bases at J; junction bases unmatched: 5. Germline V lookup: CDR1 SQVTM, CDR2 ANQGSEA. The CDR3 DNA reads as TGCAGCGCCTGGAGGGGGCCTAATGAAAAACTGTTTTTT. It encodes CSAWRGPNEKLFF.

The rearrangement links TRBV12-3 or TRBV12-4 to TRBJ1-2; D unresolved. The germline V and J ends were trimmed by 1 base and 5 bases, with 8 bases remaining between them. The CDR3 spans 13 residues. Here the CDR3 DNA reads TGTGCCAGCAGTTTAGGGGAGGGATATGGCTACACCTTC. It specifies CASSLGEGYGYTF.

The rearrangement joins TRBV2 to TRBJ2-5, with D maybe TRBD2 (5 bases). Germline CDR1 reads SNHLY; CDR2 reads FYNNEI. The V end was cut by 5 bases, the J end by 5 bases, with 18 bases between. The CDR3 covers 15 residues. The CDR3 protein is CASSKPGSLRETQYF. The CDR3 DNA sequence: TGTGCCAGCAGTAAACCGGGATCCTTAAGGGAGACCCAGTACTTC.

This clone was observed once. CDR3 amino acids: CASSLAVYYEQYF. The DNA for the CDR3 is TGTGCCAGCAGCTTGGCTGTGTACTACGAGCAGTACTTC. V and J are TRBV11-2 and TRBJ2-7; D is ambiguous. This CDR3 has 13 residues. V dropped 3 bases and J dropped 3 bases, with 9 bases sitting between them. CDR1 and CDR2 (germline): SGHAT, FQNNGV.

This clone showed up just once. V gene TRBV13 combines with J gene TRBJ1-1, with 8 bases identical to TRBD1. V was clipped by 2 bases and J by 10 bases; unmatched bases: 9. Germline CDR1 is PRHDT and CDR2 is FYEKMQ (reference sequence). CDR3 length: 14 amino acids. This CDR3 reads CASSLSGGAGGAFF. The CDR3 DNA reads as TGTGCCAGCAGCTTATCAGGGGGCGCCGGGGGAGCTTTCTTT.

This clone has a single count. The chain is built from TRBV18 and TRBJ2-7, with D tentatively TRBD2 (7 bases). Per germline, CDR1 KGHSH and CDR2 LQKENI. V lost 3 bases and J lost 3, with 12 bases in between. The CDR3 runs 14 residues. The CDR3 DNA sequence: TGTGCCAGCTCACCCGCGGGGGCTAACTACGAGCAGTACTTC. Translated, it gives CASSPAGANYEQYF.

This rearrangement joins TRBV14 to TRBJ2-3; D might be TRBD1 (6 bases). Germline V lookup: CDR1 SGHDN, CDR2 FVKESK. V was clipped by 3 bases and J by 1 base, with 17 bases between them. This CDR3 comprises 17 residues. CDR3 amino acids: CASSHSSGESGTDTQYF. In DNA, the CDR3 is TGTGCCAGCAGCCATAGTTCAGGGGAATCTGGCACAGATACGCAGTATTTT.